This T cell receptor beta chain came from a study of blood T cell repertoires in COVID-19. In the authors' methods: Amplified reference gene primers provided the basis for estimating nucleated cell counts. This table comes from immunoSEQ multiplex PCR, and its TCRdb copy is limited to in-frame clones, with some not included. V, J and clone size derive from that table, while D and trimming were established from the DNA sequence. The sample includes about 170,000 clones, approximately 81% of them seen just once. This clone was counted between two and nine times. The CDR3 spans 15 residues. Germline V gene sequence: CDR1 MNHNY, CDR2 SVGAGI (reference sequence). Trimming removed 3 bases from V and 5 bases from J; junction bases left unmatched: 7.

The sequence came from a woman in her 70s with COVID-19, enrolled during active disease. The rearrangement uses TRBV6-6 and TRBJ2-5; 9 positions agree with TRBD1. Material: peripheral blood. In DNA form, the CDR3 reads TGTGCCAGCAGTTATCAGGACAGGGGTACGGAGACCCAGTACTTC. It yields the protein CASSYQDRGTETQYF.